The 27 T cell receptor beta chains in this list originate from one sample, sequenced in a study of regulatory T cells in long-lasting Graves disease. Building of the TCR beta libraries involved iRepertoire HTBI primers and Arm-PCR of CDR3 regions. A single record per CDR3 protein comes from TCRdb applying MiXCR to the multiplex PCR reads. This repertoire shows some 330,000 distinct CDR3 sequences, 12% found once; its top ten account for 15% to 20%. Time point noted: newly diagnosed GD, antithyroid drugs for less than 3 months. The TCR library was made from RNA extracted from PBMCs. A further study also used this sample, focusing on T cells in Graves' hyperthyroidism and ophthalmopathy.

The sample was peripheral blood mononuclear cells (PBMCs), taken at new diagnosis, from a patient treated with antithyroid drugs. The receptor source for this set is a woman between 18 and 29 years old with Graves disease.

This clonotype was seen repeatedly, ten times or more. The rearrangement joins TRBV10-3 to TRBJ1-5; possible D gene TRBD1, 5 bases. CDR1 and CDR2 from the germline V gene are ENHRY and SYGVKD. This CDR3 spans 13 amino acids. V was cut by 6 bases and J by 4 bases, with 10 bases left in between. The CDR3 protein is CAISREGNQPQHF. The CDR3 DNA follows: TGTGCCATCAGCCGGGAGGGGAATCAGCCCCAGCATTTT.

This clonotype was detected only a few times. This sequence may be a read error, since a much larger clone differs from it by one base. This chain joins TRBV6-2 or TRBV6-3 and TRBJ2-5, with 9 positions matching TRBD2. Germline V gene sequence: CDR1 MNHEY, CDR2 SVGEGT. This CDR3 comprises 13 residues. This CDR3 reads CASSSGGYNEQSF. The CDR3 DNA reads TGTGCCAGCAGTAGCGGGGGGTACAATGAGCAGTCCTTC.

CDR3 bases: TGTGCCAGCAGCTTCGGGTCGGACTTCCGAACAGCTAACTATGGCTACACCTTC. Translation gives CASSFGSDFRTANYGYTF. The V gene is TRBV7-2, the J gene TRBJ1-2, with no clear D. V lost 3 bases, J lost 0 bases, and 20 bases lay in between. The CDR3 is 18 amino acids. From germline, CDR1 is SGHTA and CDR2 FQGNSA.

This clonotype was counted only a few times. The CDR3 nucleotides read TGTGCCAGCAGCTACCATCGGGCAGATGAGGGAGAAGAAGCTTTCTTT. This codes for CASSYHRADEGEEAFF. This rearrangement joins TRBV12-3 or TRBV12-4 to TRBJ1-1; no clear D gene. This CDR3 contains 16 residues. V was cut by 6 bases and J by 8 bases, with 25 bases left in between.

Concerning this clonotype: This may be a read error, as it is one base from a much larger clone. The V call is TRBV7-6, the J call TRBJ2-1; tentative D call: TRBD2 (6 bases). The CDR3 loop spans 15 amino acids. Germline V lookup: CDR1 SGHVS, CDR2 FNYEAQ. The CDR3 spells CASSFDQRGGNEQIF. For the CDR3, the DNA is TGTGCCAGCAGCTTTGACCAGAGAGGAGGGAATGAGCAGATCTTC.

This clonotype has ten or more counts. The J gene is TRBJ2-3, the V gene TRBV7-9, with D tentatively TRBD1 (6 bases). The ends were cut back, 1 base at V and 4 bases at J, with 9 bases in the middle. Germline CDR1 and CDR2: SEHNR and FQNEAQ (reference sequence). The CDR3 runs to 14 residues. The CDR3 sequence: CASSLGQVADTQYF. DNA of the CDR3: TGTGCCAGCAGCTTAGGACAGGTCGCAGATACGCAGTATTTT.

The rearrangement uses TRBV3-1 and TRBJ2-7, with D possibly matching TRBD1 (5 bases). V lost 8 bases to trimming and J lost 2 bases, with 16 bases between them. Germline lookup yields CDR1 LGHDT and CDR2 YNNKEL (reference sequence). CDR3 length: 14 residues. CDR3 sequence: CASARAPGTYEQYV. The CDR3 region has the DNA TGTGCCAGCGCCCGGGCACCAGGGACCTACGAGCAGTACGTC.

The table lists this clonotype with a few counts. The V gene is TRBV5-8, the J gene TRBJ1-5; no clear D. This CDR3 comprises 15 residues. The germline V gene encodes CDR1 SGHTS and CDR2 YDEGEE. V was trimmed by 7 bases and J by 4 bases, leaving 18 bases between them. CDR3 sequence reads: CASGNEVLWNQPQHF. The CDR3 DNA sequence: TGTGCCAGCGGTAACGAGGTCTTGTGGAATCAGCCCCAGCATTTT. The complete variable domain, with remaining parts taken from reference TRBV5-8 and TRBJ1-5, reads EAGVTQSPTHLIKTRGQQATLRCSPISGHTSVYWYQQALGLGLQFLLWYDEGEERNRGNFPPRFSGRQFPNYSSELNVNALELEDSALYLCASGNEVLWNQPQHFGDGTRLSIL.

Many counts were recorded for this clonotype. Here the CDR3 reads CASSFNRVANYGYTF. CDR3 DNA sequence: TGTGCCAGCAGCTTCAACAGGGTAGCTAACTATGGCTACACCTTC. This chain uses TRBV5-4 with TRBJ1-2, with a weak D call TRBD1 (6 bases). The germline V and J ends were trimmed by 2 bases and 0 bases, with 11 bases remaining between them. This CDR3 contains 15 residues. The germline V gene has CDR1 SGHNT and CDR2 YYREEE (reference sequence).

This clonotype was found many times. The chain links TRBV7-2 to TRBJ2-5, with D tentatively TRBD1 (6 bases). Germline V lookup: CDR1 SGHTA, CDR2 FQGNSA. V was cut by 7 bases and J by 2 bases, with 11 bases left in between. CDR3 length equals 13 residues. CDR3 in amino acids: CASKIRGQETQYF. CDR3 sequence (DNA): TGTGCCAGCAAAATCAGGGGACAAGAGACCCAGTACTTC. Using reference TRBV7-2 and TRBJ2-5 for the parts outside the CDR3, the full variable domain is GAGVSQSPSNKVTEKGKDVELRCDPISGHTALYWYRQSLGQGLEFLIYFQGNSAPDKSGLPSDRFSAERTGGSVSTLTIQRTQQEDSAVYLCASKIRGQETQYFGPGTRLLVL.

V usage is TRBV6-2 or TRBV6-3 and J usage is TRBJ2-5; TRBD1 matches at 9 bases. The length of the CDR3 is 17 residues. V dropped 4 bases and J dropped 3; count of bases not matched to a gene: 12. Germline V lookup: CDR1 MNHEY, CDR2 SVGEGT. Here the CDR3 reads CASSSRDRVREKETQYF. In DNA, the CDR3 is TGTGCCAGCAGTTCCCGGGACAGGGTTAGAGAGAAAGAGACCCAGTACTTC.

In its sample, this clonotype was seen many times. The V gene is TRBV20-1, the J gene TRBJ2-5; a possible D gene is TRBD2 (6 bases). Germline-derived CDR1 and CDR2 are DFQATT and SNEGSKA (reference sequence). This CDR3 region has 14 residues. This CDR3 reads CSVAEWAGGETQYF. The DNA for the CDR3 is TGCAGCGTAGCAGAGTGGGCCGGGGGAGAGACCCAGTACTTC.

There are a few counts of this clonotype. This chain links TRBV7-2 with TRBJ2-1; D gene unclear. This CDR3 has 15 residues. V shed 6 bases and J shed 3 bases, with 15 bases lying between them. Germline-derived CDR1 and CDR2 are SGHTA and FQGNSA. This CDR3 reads CASRPGWASYNEQFF. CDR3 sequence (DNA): TGTGCCAGCAGGCCTGGGTGGGCTAGCTACAATGAGCAGTTCTTC.

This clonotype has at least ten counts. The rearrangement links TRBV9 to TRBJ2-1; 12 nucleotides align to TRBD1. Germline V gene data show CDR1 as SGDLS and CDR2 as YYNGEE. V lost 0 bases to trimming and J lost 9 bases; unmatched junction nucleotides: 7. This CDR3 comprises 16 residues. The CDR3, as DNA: TGTGCCAGCAGCGTAGACGGGACAGGGGGCCTGGGTGAGCAGTTCTTC. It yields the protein CASSVDGTGGLGEQFF.

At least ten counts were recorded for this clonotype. This CDR3 is CATSRWAGALYEQYF. CDR3 in DNA: TGTGCCACCAGCAGATGGGCGGGGGCCCTATACGAGCAGTACTTC. The rearrangement joins TRBV15 to TRBJ2-7; tentative D call: TRBD2 (7 bases). Germline V CDR1 and CDR2: LNHNV, YYDKDF (reference sequence). There are 15 residues in the CDR3. V was clipped by 2 bases and J by 4 bases, with 15 bases between them.

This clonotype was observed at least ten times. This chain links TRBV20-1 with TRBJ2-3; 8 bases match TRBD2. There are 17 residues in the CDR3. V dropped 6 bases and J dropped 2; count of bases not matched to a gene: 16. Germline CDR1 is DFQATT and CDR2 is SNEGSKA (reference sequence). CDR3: CSATEFGGRKITDTQYF. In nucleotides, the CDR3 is TGCAGTGCAACCGAGTTTGGCGGGAGGAAAATCACAGATACGCAGTATTTT.

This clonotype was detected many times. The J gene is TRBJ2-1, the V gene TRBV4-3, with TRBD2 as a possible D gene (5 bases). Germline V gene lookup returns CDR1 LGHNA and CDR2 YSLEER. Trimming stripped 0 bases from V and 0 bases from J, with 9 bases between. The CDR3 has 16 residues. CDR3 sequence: CASSQDWRSSYNEQFF. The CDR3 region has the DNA TGCGCCAGCAGCCAAGATTGGAGGAGCTCCTACAATGAGCAGTTCTTC.

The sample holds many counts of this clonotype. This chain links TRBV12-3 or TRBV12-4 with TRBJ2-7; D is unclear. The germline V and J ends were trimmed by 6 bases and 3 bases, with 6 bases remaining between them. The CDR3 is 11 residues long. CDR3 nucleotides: TGTGCCAGCAGCCAGCACTACGAGCAGTACTTC. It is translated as CASSQHYEQYF.

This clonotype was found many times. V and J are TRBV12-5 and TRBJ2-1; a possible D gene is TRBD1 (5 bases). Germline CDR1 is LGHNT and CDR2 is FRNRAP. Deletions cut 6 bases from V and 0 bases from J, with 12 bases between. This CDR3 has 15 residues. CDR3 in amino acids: CASGQGPSSYNEQFF. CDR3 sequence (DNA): TGTGCTAGTGGGCAGGGTCCTAGCTCCTACAATGAGCAGTTCTTC.

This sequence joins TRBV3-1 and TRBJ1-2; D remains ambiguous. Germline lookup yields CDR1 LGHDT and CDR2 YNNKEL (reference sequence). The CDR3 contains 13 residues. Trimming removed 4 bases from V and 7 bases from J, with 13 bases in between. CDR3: CASSLGGGPGYTF. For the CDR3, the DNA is TGTGCCAGCAGCCTTGGTGGCGGCCCTGGCTACACCTTC. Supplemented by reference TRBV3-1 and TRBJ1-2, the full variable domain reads DTAVSQTPKYLVTQMGNDKSIKCEQNLGHDTMYWYKQDSKKFLKIMFSYNNKELIINETVPNRFSPKSPDKAHLNLHINSLELGDSAVYFCASSLGGGPGYTFGSGTRLTVV.

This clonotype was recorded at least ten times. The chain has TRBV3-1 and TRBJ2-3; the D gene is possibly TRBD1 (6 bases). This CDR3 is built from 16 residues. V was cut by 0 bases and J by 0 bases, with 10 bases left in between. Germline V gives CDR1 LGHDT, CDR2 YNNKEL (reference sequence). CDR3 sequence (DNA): TGTGCCAGCAGCCAAGAGCCAGGGGTAAGCACAGATACGCAGTATTTT. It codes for CASSQEPGVSTDTQYF.

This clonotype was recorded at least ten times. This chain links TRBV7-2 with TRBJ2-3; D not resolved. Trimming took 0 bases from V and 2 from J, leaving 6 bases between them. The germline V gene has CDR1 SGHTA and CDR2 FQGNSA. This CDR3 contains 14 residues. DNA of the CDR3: TGTGCCAGCAGCTTAGCGGGGTTCACAGATACGCAGTATTTT. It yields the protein CASSLAGFTDTQYF.

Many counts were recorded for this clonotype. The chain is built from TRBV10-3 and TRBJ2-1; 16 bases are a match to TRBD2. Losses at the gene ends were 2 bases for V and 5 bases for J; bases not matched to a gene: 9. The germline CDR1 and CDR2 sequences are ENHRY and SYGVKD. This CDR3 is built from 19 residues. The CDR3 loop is CAISEPGTSGRAIHNEQFF. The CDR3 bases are TGTGCCATCAGTGAGCCTGGGACTAGCGGGAGGGCAATCCACAATGAGCAGTTCTTC.

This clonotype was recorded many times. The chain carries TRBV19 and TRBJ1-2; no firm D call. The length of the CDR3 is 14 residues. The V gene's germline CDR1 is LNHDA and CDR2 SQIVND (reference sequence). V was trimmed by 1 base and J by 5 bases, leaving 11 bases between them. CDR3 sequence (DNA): TGTGCCAGTAGTATAGGAACGACGGGGTATGGCTACACCTTC. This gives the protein CASSIGTTGYGYTF.

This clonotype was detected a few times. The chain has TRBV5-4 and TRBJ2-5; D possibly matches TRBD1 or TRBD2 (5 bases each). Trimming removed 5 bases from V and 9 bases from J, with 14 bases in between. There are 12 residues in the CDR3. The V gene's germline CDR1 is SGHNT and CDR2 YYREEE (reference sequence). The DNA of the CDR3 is TGTGCCAGCAGATTTGGGACGACGGCCCAGTACTTC. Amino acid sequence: CASRFGTTAQYF.

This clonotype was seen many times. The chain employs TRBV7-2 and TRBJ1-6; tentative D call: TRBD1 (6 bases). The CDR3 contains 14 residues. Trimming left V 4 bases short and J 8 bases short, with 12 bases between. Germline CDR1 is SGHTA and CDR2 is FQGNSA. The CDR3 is CASSYGTSYSPLHF. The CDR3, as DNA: TGTGCCAGCAGCTACGGGACATCCTATTCACCCCTCCACTTT.

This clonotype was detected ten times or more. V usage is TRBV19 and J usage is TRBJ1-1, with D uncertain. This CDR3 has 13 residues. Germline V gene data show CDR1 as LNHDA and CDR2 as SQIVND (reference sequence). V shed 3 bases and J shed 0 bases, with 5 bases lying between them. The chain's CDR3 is CASSIGVNTEAFF. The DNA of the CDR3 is TGTGCCAGTAGTATCGGGGTGAACACTGAAGCTTTCTTT.